This paragraph covers one T cell receptor (beta chain) sequence. What it binds is not known. The data stem from a study of regulatory T cells in long-lasting Graves disease. Study context: With positive TSH receptor antibodies and over 5 years of antithyroid drugs, Graves' disease was considered persistent. General observations from the study: Persistent disease favored TRBV28, TRBJ1-2 and TRBJ2-5. Rather than thyroid tissue, only peripheral blood underwent study.

Investigators prepared the TCR beta libraries by applying iRepertoire HTBI primers and Arm-PCR of CDR3 regions. TCRdb analysed the multiplex PCR reads with MiXCR anew, one entry per CDR3 protein. In the table there are about 470,000 distinct CDR3 sequences, less than 25% of which are singletons. This sample's time point: persistent/refractory GD, antithyroid drugs over 5 years with positive TRAb. The TCR library was made from RNA that had been extracted from PBMCs in TRIzol. CDR1 is MNHEY and CDR2 is SVGAGI in the germline V gene. The CDR3 loop spans 14 amino acids. Trimming shortened V by 2 bases and J by 4 bases, and 9 bases separated the two germline ends.

The chain recombines TRBV6-5 with TRBJ1-5; D gene unclear. This TCR was recovered from a female donor with Graves disease. Sample: peripheral blood mononuclear cells (PBMCs), taken when the disease was refractory, from a patient treated with antithyroid drugs. CDR3 protein: CASSYTSFNQPQHF. For the CDR3, the DNA is TGTGCCAGCAGTTACACTAGCTTTAATCAGCCCCAGCATTTT.